Sequencing of this T cell receptor beta chain was carried out in a study of Ad26.COV2.S vaccination and SARS-CoV-2 variants. Notes on the study in general: Non-spike TCR breadth was similar in vaccine and placebo recipients.

The assay was immunoSEQ multiplex PCR, and TCRdb's table has in-frame clones only and misses some. This sample has a few hundred thousand clones, with over 75% found just once. On this clone: Its target is unknown.

This CDR3 is built from 16 residues. V lost 1 base and J 3 bases, leaving 14 bases between the germline ends. Germline CDR1 and CDR2: LNHDA and SQIVND (reference sequence). Treatment given: approximately 18 received Ad26.COV2.S at low or high dose, single or two shots; a few received placebo; per-sample allocation not given. Vaccine and placebo recipients were sampled on day 63 after the first injection. This adult donor, from Boston, was 18-55 years old. The chain carries TRBV19 and TRBJ2-3; D may be TRBD1 (5 bases). The material sequenced was peripheral blood, taken in a trial of Ad26.COV2.S vaccine versus placebo. The sequence derives from a person aged 18 to 59 who received the Ad26.COV2.S COVID-19 vaccine or a placebo. The CDR3 reads CASSIGRGMSTDTQYF. CDR3 DNA sequence: TGTGCCAGTAGTATAGGAAGGGGAATGAGTACAGATACGCAGTATTTT.